Listed below are T cell receptor beta chains from one sample, sequenced in a study of neurological immune-mediated disorders. MiXCR, run by TCRdb on the 5' RACE reads, gives a single entry per CDR3 protein. This table has 20,000 to 30,000 distinct CDR3 sequences, over 2% appearing once. The sample taken for sequencing was PBMCs. These receptors were collected from a woman between 50 and 59 years old with multiple sclerosis. Each CDR3 is given with its conserved first and last residue. A D gene is named only where the DNA matches it firmly. Expanded clones are given a class, and other clones once, few, many or no size at all.

D gene	clone size	V gene	J gene	CDR3 protein	CDR3 DNA
-	many	TRBV3-1	TRBJ1-4	CASSPAAAGEKLFF	TGTGCCAGCAGCCCAGCGGCGGCAGGAGAAAAACTGTTTTTT
TRBD2	-	TRBV20-1	TRBJ2-1	CSARGLLAGDVNEQFF	TGCAGTGCTAGAGGGCTACTAGCGGGGGACGTTAATGAGCAGTTCTTC
-	medium-sized	TRBV10-3	TRBJ1-1	CAIRPGRENTEAFF	TGTGCCATCAGACCCGGCAGGGAGAACACTGAAGCTTTCTTT
TRBD2	many	TRBV20-1	TRBJ2-1	CSAPGTSAYPRSDEQFF	TGCAGTGCCCCTGGGACTAGCGCTTACCCTCGGAGCGATGAGCAGTTCTTC
TRBD1	many	TRBV7-9	TRBJ1-1	CASSLVLGGFTEAFF	TGTGCCAGCAGCTTAGTCCTAGGGGGCTTCACTGAAGCTTTCTTT
-	many	TRBV5-1	TRBJ2-3	CASSLASDTQYF	TGCGCCAGCAGCTTGGCATCCGATACGCAGTATTTT
TRBD2	-	TRBV9	TRBJ2-1	CASSVDIAGEQFF	TGTGCCAGCAGCGTAGACATAGCGGGGGAGCAGTTCTTC
-	few	TRBV12-3/TRBV12-4	TRBJ1-1	CASSPGLGGTEAFF	TGTGCCAGCAGTCCCGGACTGGGGGGAACTGAAGCTTTCTTT
-	many	TRBV20-1	TRBJ1-6	CSARRDGNSPLNF	TGCAGTGCTAGGCGAGACGGAAATTCACCCCTCAACTTT
-	many	TRBV12-3/TRBV12-4	TRBJ1-1	CASSLWENTEAFF	TGTGCCAGCAGTTTATGGGAGAACACTGAAGCTTTCTTT
-	-	TRBV20-1	TRBJ1-6	CSASDVANSPLNF	TGCAGTGCTAGCGACGTGGCTAATTCACCCCTCAACTTT
-	many	TRBV7-3	TRBJ2-3	CASGTGNHGNTQYF	TGTGCCAGCGGTACAGGGAACCACGGGAATACGCAGTATTTT
-	medium-sized	TRBV6-5	TRBJ1-1	CASSYSSGVAFF	TGTGCCAGCAGTTACTCGTCAGGGGTAGCTTTCTTT
-	-	TRBV20-1	TRBJ2-1	CSASVDFDEQFF	TGCAGTGCTTCCGTAGACTTCGATGAGCAGTTCTTC
-	many	TRBV10-3	TRBJ1-1	CAINDGMNTEAFF	TGTGCCATCAACGACGGAATGAACACTGAAGCTTTCTTT
TRBD1	many	TRBV4-3	TRBJ2-7	CASSRSRTGAYEQYF	TGCGCCAGCAGCCGGTCCCGGACAGGGGCCTACGAGCAGTACTTC
TRBD1	many	TRBV4-1	TRBJ2-7	CASSQDFWGPGQGAREQYF	TGCGCCAGCAGCCAAGACTTTTGGGGCCCGGGACAGGGGGCGCGGGAGCAGTACTTC
TRBD1	many	TRBV5-6	TRBJ1-2	CASSFRDSYGYTF	TGTGCCAGCAGCTTCAGGGACAGCTATGGCTACACCTTC
-	many	TRBV6-5	TRBJ2-7	CASSYSGRGADYEQYF	TGTGCCAGCAGTTACTCAGGCAGGGGGGCCGACTACGAGCAGTACTTC
TRBD1	many	TRBV20-1	TRBJ1-6	CSARGPTGDNSPLHF	TGCAGTGCTAGAGGTCCGACAGGGGATAATTCACCCCTCCACTTT
-	-	TRBV18	TRBJ1-4	CASSSGSTNEKLFF	TGTGCCAGCTCATCGGGATCAACTAATGAAAAACTGTTTTTT
TRBD1	many	TRBV5-1	TRBJ2-7	CASSFRDRSYEQYF	TGCGCCAGCAGCTTCCGGGACAGGTCCTACGAGCAGTACTTC
TRBD2	many	TRBV11-1	TRBJ2-1	CASSEPGLADNEQFF	TGTGCCAGCAGTGAACCGGGACTAGCGGACAATGAGCAGTTCTTC
-	many	TRBV5-1	TRBJ2-7	CASSLVMGGYEQYF	TGCGCCAGCAGCTTGGTGATGGGGGGCTACGAGCAGTACTTC
TRBD1	many	TRBV4-1	TRBJ2-7	CASSQDLGTGVYEQYF	TGCGCCAGCAGCCAAGATTTGGGGACAGGGGTGTACGAGCAGTACTTC
-	many	TRBV20-1	TRBJ2-5	CSADRGRGETQYF	TGCAGTGCCGACCGCGGCAGGGGAGAGACCCAGTACTTC
-	many	TRBV5-1	TRBJ1-1	CASSRGGSLNTEAFF	TGCGCCAGCAGCCGGGGCGGCAGCCTGAACACTGAAGCTTTCTTT
TRBD1	many	TRBV5-1	TRBJ2-3	CASSLFGTGPDTQYF	TGCGCCAGCAGCTTGTTCGGGACAGGACCAGATACGCAGTATTTT
-	medium-sized	TRBV10-3	TRBJ2-1	CAISEVASTNNEQFF	TGTGCCATCAGTGAGGTAGCATCGACGAACAATGAGCAGTTCTTC
TRBD2	many	TRBV9	TRBJ2-3	CASSVRSGSTDTQYF	TGTGCCAGCAGCGTTCGTAGCGGGAGCACAGATACGCAGTATTTT
TRBD2	many	TRBV29-1	TRBJ2-7	CSVEGTAGGTYEQYF	TGCAGCGTTGAAGGTACGGCGGGGGGGACCTACGAGCAGTACTTC
-	-	TRBV7-9	TRBJ1-2	CASSLERVYGYTF	TGTGCCAGCAGCTTAGAGAGGGTCTACGGCTACACCTTC
-	many	TRBV7-8	TRBJ1-1	CASSPRGGGMGTEAFF	TGTGCCAGCAGCCCCCGGGGAGGGGGGATGGGCACTGAAGCTTTCTTT
-	medium-sized	TRBV20-1	TRBJ1-1	CSASGTGRGTEAFF	TGCAGTGCTAGCGGTACAGGGAGGGGCACTGAAGCTTTCTTT
TRBD2	many	TRBV11-2	TRBJ2-3	CASSSPGLGDNTQYF	TGTGCCAGCAGCTCACCGGGACTAGGGGATAATACGCAGTATTTT
TRBD1	few	TRBV9	TRBJ2-7	CASSAGQGAGNEQYF	TGTGCCAGCAGCGCCGGACAGGGGGCGGGCAACGAGCAGTACTTC
-	many	TRBV11-2	TRBJ1-3	CASSLGVSGNTIYF	TGTGCCAGCAGCTTGGGGGTCTCTGGAAACACCATATATTTT